This T cell receptor (beta chain) was sequenced for a study of control samples from healthy donors and cancer patients. Repertoires were generated with immunoSEQ multiplex PCR, while TCRdb's copy carries only in-frame clones and drops some. The table shows about 130,000 clones, with around 90% occurring only once. There are 20 residues in the CDR3. CDR1 and CDR2 from the germline V gene are DFQATT and SNEGSKA (reference sequence). V lost 3 bases and J 5 bases, leaving 32 bases between the germline ends. This clone was recorded a few times. The TCR originated in a man between 18 and 29 years old in good health. The sequenced sample consisted of blood. The V and J genes are TRBV20-1 and TRBJ2-1; D might be TRBD1 or TRBD2, each matching 6 bases. CDR3 bases: TGCAGTGCTAGTTCCGATGCGCTCGGGGGCACGGGGGCGAGGAACAATGAGCAGTTCTTC. Protein: CSASSDALGGTGARNNEQFF.